This T cell receptor (beta chain) was retrieved from a study of beta chain features in type 1 diabetes. Regarding the study as a whole: TCRB CDR3 length was moderately but significantly reduced in all four CD4+ subsets of Type 1 diabetes patients.

The CDR3 length is 15 residues. Trimming took 2 bases from V and 1 from J, leaving 12 bases between them. CDR1 and CDR2 from the germline V gene are MDHEN and SYDVKM. Sequencing targeted expressed TCRB transcripts, as all isolated RNA had been reverse transcribed. Naive, central memory and regulatory T cell samples produced a mean of approximately 3.9 million reads. The assay was immunoSEQ multiplex PCR, and TCRdb's table has in-frame clones only and misses some. The repertoire includes over 40,000 clones, approximately 61% of them detected once, and about 1.7% sits in the top ten. Turning to this clone: Its antigen is as yet unknown.

A CD45RO/CCR7/CD25/CD127/CD95/CD27 panel sorted naive, central memory, regulatory and stem cell-like memory CD4+ cells. The source of this sequence is a young man with type 1 diabetes. Some clones in this sample may be carry-over from other donors' samples. The sequencing sample was made of Tregs from blood. The genes are TRBV28 and TRBJ2-7; maybe TRBD2 (5 bases). This chain's CDR3 is CASSLAAGGSYEQYF. The CDR3 DNA sequence: TGTGCCAGCAGTTTAGCCGCGGGCGGGTCCTACGAGCAGTACTTC. The variable domain in full, with the rest retrieved from reference TRBV28 and TRBJ2-7, is DVKVTQSSRYLVKRTGEKVFLECVQDMDHENMFWYRQDPGLGLRLIYFSYDVKMKEKGDIPEGYSVSREKKERFSLILESASTNQTSMYLCASSLAAGGSYEQYFGPGTRLTVT.